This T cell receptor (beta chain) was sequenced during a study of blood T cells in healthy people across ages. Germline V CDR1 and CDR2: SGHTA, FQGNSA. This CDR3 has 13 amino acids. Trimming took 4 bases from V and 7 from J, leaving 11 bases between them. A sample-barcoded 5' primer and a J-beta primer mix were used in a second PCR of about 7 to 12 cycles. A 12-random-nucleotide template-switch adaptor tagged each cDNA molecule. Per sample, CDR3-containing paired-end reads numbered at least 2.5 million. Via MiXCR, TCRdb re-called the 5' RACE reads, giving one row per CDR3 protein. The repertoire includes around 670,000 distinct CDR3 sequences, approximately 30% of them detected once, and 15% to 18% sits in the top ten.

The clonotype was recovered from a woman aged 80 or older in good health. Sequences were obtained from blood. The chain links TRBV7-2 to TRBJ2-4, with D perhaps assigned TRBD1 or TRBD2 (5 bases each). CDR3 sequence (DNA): TGTGCCAGCAGCTCTGGGGGATCCAACATTCAGTACTTC. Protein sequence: CASSSGGSNIQYF.